These T cell receptor beta chains were read from a single sample in a study of T cells in Graves' hyperthyroidism and ophthalmopathy. MiXCR, run by TCRdb on the multiplex PCR reads, gives a single entry per CDR3 protein. The table records over 300,000 distinct CDR3 sequences, over 11% of them present only once. The sequencing input was blood. The receptors shown here come from a woman aged 55-70 years with Graves' hyperthyroidism. Both conserved end residues are part of each CDR3. The order of the fields is clone size, V gene, J gene, CDR3 protein. Size is omitted from some rows. Given values are once, few, many or a class for expanded clones.

>-|TRBV7-9|TRBJ2-1
CASSLGDRHYNEQFF
>many|TRBV30|TRBJ2-3
CAWSRRRVDTQYF
>many|TRBV7-9|TRBJ2-7
CASSLFRGQDNVEQYF
>-|TRBV28|TRBJ1-1
CASSLMPGGDGVGAFF
>once|TRBV7-9|TRBJ2-7
CASSPDIAGGTNDEQYF
>many|TRBV28|TRBJ2-5
CASSPGTPTSGSRYF
>few|TRBV14|TRBJ2-3
CASSQTAGGTQYF
>-|TRBV19|TRBJ2-3
CASSIADTDTQYF
>few|TRBV6-4|TRBJ2-3
CASSDSTATDTQYF
>few|TRBV12-5|TRBJ1-1
CASGLWGGNTEAFF
>many|TRBV7-3|TRBJ2-2
CASSLQAFGSHTGELFF
>-|TRBV7-2|TRBJ2-7
CASSPRLTAGGSHEQYF